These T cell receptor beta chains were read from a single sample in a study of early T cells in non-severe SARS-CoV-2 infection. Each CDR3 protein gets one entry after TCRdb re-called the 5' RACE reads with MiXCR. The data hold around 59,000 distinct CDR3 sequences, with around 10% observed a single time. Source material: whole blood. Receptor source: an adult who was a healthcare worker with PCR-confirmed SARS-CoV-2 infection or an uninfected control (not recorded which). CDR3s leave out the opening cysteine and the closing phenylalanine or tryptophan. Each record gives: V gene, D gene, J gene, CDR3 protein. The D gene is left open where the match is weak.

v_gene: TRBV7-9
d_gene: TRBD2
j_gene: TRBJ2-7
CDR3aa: ASSLSGLAHEQY

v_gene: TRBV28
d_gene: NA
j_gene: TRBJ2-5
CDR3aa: ASFPAEQETQY

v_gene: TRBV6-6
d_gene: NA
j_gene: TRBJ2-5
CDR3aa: ASNQPDETQETQY

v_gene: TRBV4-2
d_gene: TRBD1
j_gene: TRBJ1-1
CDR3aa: ASSQAGQGANTEAF

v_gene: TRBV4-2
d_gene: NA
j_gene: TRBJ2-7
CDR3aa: ASSQAAPGRPSSYEQY

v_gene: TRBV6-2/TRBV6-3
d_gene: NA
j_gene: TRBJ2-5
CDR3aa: ASTLGWRETQY

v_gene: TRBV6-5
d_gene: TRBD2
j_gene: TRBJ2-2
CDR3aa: ASSYSSLGLAGVQNTGELF

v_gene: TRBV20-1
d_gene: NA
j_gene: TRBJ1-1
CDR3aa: SAHFGTEAF

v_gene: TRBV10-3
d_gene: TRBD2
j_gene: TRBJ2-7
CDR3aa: AISDSRGVYEQY

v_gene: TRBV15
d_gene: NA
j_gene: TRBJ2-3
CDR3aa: ATSRDRDTQY

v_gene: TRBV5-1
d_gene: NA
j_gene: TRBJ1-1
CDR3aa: ASSKSPSLNTEAF

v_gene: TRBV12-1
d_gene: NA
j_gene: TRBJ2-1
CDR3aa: ASSRGLAGAREQF

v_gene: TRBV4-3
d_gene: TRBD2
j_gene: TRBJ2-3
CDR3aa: ASSQKLAGTYTDTQY

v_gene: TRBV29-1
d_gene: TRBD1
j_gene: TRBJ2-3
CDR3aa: SVEDRAGTDTQY

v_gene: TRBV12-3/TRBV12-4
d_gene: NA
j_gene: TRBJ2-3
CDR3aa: ASRPGGSTDTQY

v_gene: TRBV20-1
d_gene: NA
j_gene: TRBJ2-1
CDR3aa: SARELNEQF

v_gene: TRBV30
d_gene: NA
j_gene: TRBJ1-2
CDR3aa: AWSVQGRGYT

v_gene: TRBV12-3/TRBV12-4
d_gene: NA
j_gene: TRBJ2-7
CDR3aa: ASSLARGGEQY

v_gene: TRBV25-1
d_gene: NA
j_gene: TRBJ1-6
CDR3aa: ASSPIPGSSYNSPLH

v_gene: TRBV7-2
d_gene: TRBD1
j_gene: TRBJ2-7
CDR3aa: ASSWTGTGGDEQY

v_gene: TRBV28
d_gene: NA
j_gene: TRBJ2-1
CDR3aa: ASSPAGATYNEQF

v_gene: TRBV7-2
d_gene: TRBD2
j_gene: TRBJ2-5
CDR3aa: ASSLALLAGTQETQY

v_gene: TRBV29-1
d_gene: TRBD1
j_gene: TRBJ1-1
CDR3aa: SVDGQGAQRNTEAF

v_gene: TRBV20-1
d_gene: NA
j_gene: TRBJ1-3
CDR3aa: SARPLSGAPLRSSGTPYI

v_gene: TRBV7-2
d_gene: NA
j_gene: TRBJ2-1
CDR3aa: ASSSTWSSYNEQF

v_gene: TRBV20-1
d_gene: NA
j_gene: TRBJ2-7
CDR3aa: SASSPKVGRQGSYEQY

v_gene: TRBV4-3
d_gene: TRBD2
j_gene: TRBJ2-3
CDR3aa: ASSQVHMSGRDTQY

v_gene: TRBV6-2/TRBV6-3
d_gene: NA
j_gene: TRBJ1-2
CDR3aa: ASSYRELYGYT

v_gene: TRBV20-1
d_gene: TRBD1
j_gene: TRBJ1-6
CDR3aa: SAKPTGTYTPLH

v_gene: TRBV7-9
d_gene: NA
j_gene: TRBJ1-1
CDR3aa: ASSVQGNTEAF

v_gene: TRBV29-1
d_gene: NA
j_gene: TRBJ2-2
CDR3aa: SGRQSVNTGELF

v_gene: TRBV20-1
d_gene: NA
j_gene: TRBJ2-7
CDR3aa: SARQATYEQY

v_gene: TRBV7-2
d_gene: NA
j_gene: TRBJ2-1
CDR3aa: ASSLGDSSSEQF

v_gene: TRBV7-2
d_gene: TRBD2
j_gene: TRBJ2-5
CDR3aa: ASSPHRLAGEETQY

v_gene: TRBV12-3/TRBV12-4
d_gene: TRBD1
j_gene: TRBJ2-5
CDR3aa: ASSRQGARSETQY

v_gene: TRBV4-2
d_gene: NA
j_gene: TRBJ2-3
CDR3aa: ASSPPGSSDTQY

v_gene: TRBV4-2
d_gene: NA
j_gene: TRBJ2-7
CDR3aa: ASSQVGGDYEQY

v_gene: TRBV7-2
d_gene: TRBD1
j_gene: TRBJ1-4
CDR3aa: ASSAGTVFNEKLF

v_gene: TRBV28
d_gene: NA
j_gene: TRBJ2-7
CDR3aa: ASSLRRVEDEQY

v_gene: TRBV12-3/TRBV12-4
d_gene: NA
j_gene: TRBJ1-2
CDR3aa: ASRLREARRYT

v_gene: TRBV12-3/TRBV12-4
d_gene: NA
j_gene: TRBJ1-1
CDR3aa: ASSFEGSNTEAF

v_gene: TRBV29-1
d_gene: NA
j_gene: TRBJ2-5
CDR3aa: SVEQGGETQY

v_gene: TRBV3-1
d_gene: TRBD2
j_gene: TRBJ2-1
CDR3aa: ASSDSGRVYNEQV

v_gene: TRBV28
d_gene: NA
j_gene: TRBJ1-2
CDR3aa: ASSLVTAPMPNYGYT

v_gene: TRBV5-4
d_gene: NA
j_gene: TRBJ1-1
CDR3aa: ASSLGSREDTEAF

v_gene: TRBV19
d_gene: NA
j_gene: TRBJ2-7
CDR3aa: ASSKGQYYEQY

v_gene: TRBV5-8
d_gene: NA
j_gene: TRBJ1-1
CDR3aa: ASSPRQDRAF

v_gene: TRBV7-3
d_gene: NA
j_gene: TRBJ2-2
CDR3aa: ASSEQKQKANTGELF

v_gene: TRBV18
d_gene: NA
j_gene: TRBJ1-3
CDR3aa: ASSPSLDSGNTIY

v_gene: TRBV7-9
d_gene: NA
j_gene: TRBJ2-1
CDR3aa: ASSEGANNEQF

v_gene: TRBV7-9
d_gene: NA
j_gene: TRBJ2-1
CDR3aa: ASSLGVKEF

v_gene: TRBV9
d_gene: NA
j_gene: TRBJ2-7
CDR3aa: ASSVEAGSYEQY

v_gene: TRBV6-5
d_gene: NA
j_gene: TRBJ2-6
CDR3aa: ASSLGAGANVLT

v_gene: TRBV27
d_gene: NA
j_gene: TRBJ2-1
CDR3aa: ASSLDSKYNEQF

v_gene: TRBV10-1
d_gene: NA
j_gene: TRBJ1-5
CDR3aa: ASPKLQH

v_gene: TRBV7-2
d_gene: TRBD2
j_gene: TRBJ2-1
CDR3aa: ASSLVAASGYNEQF

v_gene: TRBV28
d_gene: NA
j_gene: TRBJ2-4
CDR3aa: ASSFGGIRMIQY